The table lists the clone carrying this T cell receptor (beta chain) with a few counts. This sample was taken from a study of patients and donors after allogeneic stem cell transplantation. TCRdb reprocessed the RT-PCR reads via MiXCR and lists one record per CDR3 protein. This table holds around 82,000 distinct CDR3 sequences, approximately 5.2% found once. Germline CDR1 SGHKS, CDR2 YYEKEE (reference sequence). The CDR3 spans 14 residues. The germline V and J ends were trimmed by 0 bases and 0 bases, with 4 bases remaining between them. This TCR was recovered from a human donor who was either an allogeneic HSCT recipient or a stem cell or donor lymphocyte infusion donor (not recorded which). It is not recorded whose cells these are; they may come from a transplant donor. The source material was blood, either unsorted or a sorted T cell fraction (not recorded which). This rearrangement joins TRBV5-5 to TRBJ1-5, with D unresolved. The CDR3: CASSLADSNQPQHF. For the CDR3, the DNA is TGTGCCAGCAGCTTGGCCGATAGCAATCAGCCCCAGCATTTT.